The 5 T cell receptor beta chains below all came from one sample that was sequenced in a study of radiation and T cells in renal cell carcinoma. Assay used: immunoSEQ multiplex PCR; TCRdb lists only in-frame clones, some missing. The sample contains roughly 80,000 clones, less than 85% of which appear only once. Time point denoted: blood 4 weeks post-SBRT, at nephrectomy. Treatment noted: 15 Gy SBRT to primary tumor, nephrectomy 4 weeks later. Sequenced here: blood, sampled from a patient whose treatment included radiotherapy and nephrectomy. Every receptor here comes from a woman aged 60 to 75 with renal cell carcinoma.

The V and J genes are TRBV13 and TRBJ2-1, with D perhaps given as TRBD1 or TRBD2 (5 bases each). V lost 4 bases and J 4 bases, leaving 17 bases between the germline ends. CDR3 length: 16 amino acids. Germline loops: CDR1 PRHDT, CDR2 FYEKMQ (reference sequence). CDR3 sequence (DNA): TGTGCCAGCAGCTGGGACGGCGGAAAAGGGTACAATGAGCAGTTCTTC. As protein: CASSWDGGKGYNEQFF. Full variable domain (rest looked up from reference TRBV13 and TRBJ2-1): AAGVIQSPRHLIKEKRETATLKCYPIPRHDTVYWYQQGPGQDPQFLISFYEKMQSDKGSIPDRFSAQQFSDYHSELNMSSLELGDSALYFCASSWDGGKGYNEQFFGPGTRLTVL.

This rearrangement joins TRBV9 to TRBJ2-7; no firm D call. The V gene lost 0 bases and the J gene lost 0 bases, with 7 bases spanning the gap. Germline assignment: CDR1 SGDLS and CDR2 YYNGEE. This CDR3 region has 14 residues. CDR3 loop: CASSVGGSSYEQYF. The CDR3 bases are TGTGCCAGCAGCGTAGGGGGAAGCTCCTACGAGCAGTACTTC.

This clone was detected a few times. The V gene is TRBV23-1, the J gene TRBJ1-1; D not certain. TRBV23-1 is an open reading frame, and its role is uncertain. CDR3 size: 13 residues. The V and J ends lost 4 bases and 5 bases respectively, with 11 bases between them. This chain's CDR3 is CASSPRSATEAFF. CDR3 nucleotides: TGCGCCAGCAGTCCCAGGTCAGCGACTGAAGCTTTCTTT.

The chain joins TRBV10-3 to TRBJ1-5; D gene uncertain. Deletions cut 3 bases from V and 2 bases from J, with 8 bases between. The germline gives CDR1 ENHRY, CDR2 SYGVKD. This CDR3 spans 14 amino acids. The CDR3 is CAISDGRRNQPQHF. The CDR3 nucleotides are TGTGCCATCAGTGATGGGAGGCGCAATCAGCCCCAGCATTTT.

The chain couples TRBV4-3 to TRBJ1-1; D unclear. CDR3 length: 16 amino acids. Trimming shortened V by 8 bases and J by 0 bases, and 19 bases separated the two germline ends. From germline, CDR1 is LGHNA and CDR2 YSLEER. The CDR3 DNA sequence: TGCGCCAGCTCACCCCAAACGGACGCCATGAACACTGAAGCTTTCTTT. Translated: CASSPQTDAMNTEAFF.